A single sample is the source of the 7 T cell receptor beta chains below, sequenced in a study of cytomegalovirus exposure and HLA in healthy donors (dated by TCRdb to 2016 to 2017). Libraries were built with the immunoSEQ multiplex PCR assay. The multiplex PCR relied on a mix of 60 forward primers for TCR Vbeta segments and 13 reverse primers for TCR Jbeta segments. The clones in this table, taken by TCRdb from immuneACCESS, are in-frame only. Not every clone is retained; where verified, under half of the shortfall comes from an unresolved V gene, and the cause of the rest is unknown. Present in this sample are over 95,000 clones, around 73% of which were seen just once. 3% to 3.5% of the sample lies in the top ten. Sequenced input: PBMCs. Receptors originate from a man aged 40-55 years in good health and CMV-seronegative.

This clone appeared a single time. The V call is TRBV27, the J call TRBJ2-7; 11 bases match TRBD1. The CDR3 contains 16 residues. The germline gives CDR1 MNHEY, CDR2 SMNVEV (reference sequence). J was trimmed by 2 bases and V by 6 bases; bases with no gene match: 9. The CDR3 region is CASSDLGTGGPYEQYF. The CDR3 DNA reads as TGTGCCAGCAGCGACCTTGGGACAGGGGGACCCTACGAGCAGTACTTC.

The chain uses TRBV7-2 and TRBJ2-1, with a weak D call TRBD2 (6 bases). With 6 bases removed from V and 5 bases from J, the gap between germline ends came to 14 bases. In germline, CDR1 is SGHTA, CDR2 FQGNSA. The CDR3 is 14 residues long. CDR3 DNA sequence: TGTGCCAGCAGGATATCTCGCGGGAACAATGAGCAGTTCTTC. This gives the protein CASRISRGNNEQFF.

The rearrangement links TRBV5-1 to TRBJ2-5; 9 bases map to TRBD2. The germline gives CDR1 SGHRS, CDR2 YFSETQ. The J segment lost 5 bases and the V segment lost 0 bases, leaving 5 bases of the junction unmatched. The CDR3 consists of 15 residues. The CDR3 DNA reads as TGCGCCAGCAGCTTGGATAGCGGGAGTCCGGAGACCCAGTACTTC. Translating gives CASSLDSGSPETQYF. The complete variable domain, with remaining parts taken from reference TRBV5-1 and TRBJ2-5, reads KAGVTQTPRYLIKTRGQQVTLSCSPISGHRSVSWYQQTPGQGLQFLFEYFSETQRNKGNFPGRFSGRQFSNSRSEMNVSTLELGDSALYLCASSLDSGSPETQYFGPGTRLLVL.

V and J are TRBV7-2 and TRBJ1-1; D is perhaps TRBD1 (5 bases). Per the germline V gene, CDR1 is SGHTA and CDR2 is FQGNSA. The CDR3 is made up of 13 amino acids. V dropped 8 bases and J dropped 2 bases, with 12 bases sitting between them. Here the CDR3 DNA reads TGTGCCAGCGGACTGGGGGGTAACACTGAAGCTTTCTTT. Translated: CASGLGGNTEAFF.

This chain links TRBV5-1 with TRBJ2-7, with a possible D match to TRBD1 (5 bases). Germline V gene lookup returns CDR1 SGHRS and CDR2 YFSETQ. This CDR3 comprises 13 residues. V was trimmed by 1 base and J by 6 bases, leaving 11 bases between them. The CDR3 sequence: CASSLPGIGEQYF. In nucleotides, the CDR3 is TGCGCCAGCAGCTTGCCAGGGATCGGCGAGCAGTACTTC.

The chain couples TRBV6-5 to TRBJ1-2; the D gene is possibly TRBD1 (5 bases). The CDR3 consists of 14 residues. The germline V and J ends were trimmed by 2 bases and 4 bases, with 11 bases remaining between them. The germline V gene has CDR1 MNHEY and CDR2 SVGAGI. DNA of the CDR3: TGTGCCAGCAGTTACGGGGGGGTGCCCTATGGCTACACCTTC. Translated: CASSYGGVPYGYTF.

This rearrangement joins TRBV6-4 to TRBJ2-7, with 10 bases that match TRBD2. Trimming at V came to 6 bases and at J to 3 bases, leaving 5 bases not matched to a gene. The germline V gene encodes CDR1 MRHNA and CDR2 SNTAGT. This CDR3 is built from 14 residues. The CDR3 sequence is CASSGTSEVYEQYF. The CDR3 DNA sequence: TGTGCCAGCAGCGGGACTAGCGAAGTCTACGAGCAGTACTTC.